Shown below are 26 T cell receptor beta chains from a single sample sequenced in a study of shared clonotypes between healthy human individuals. Profiled with immunoSEQ multiplex PCR; TCRdb holds only in-frame clones, not every one. In the table there are roughly 2.2 million clones, 93% of which are singletons. The specimen was naive CD4+ T cells from PBMCs. Subset noted: CD45RA+ positively selected. Receptors were obtained from a man in his late teens or twenties in good health. Some clones in this sample may be carry-over from other donors' samples.

The J gene is TRBJ2-5, the V gene TRBV6-6; 7 positions agree with TRBD2. The J segment lost 5 bases and the V segment lost 6 bases, leaving 15 bases of the junction unmatched. Germline CDR1 and CDR2: MNHNY and SVGAGI (reference sequence). The CDR3 loop spans 16 amino acids. In nucleotides, the CDR3 is TGTGCCAGCAGCTGGGGGGGGAGAGATTCCAGGGAGACCCAGTACTTC. Translation gives CASSWGGRDSRETQYF.

Concerning this clone: This sample includes further DNA sequences coding for the same CDR3. The chain uses TRBV18 and TRBJ1-4; no clear D gene. The germline CDR1 and CDR2 sequences are KGHSH and LQKENI. The V and J ends lost 3 bases and 8 bases respectively, with 13 bases between them. The CDR3 runs to 14 residues. Here the CDR3 DNA reads TGTGCCAGCTCACCTTCGGGGTCTGAAGAAAAACTGTTTTTT. Its translation is CASSPSGSEEKLFF.

The chain is built from TRBV5-1 and TRBJ2-2; TRBD1 matches at 12 bases. CDR1 is SGHRS and CDR2 is YFSETQ in the germline V gene. V lost 2 bases to trimming and J lost 7 bases; unmatched junction nucleotides: 12. The CDR3 length is 18 residues. The CDR3 reads CASSLPRSGQGAIGELFF. Here the CDR3 DNA reads TGCGCCAGCAGCTTACCAAGGTCGGGACAGGGGGCGATCGGGGAGCTGTTTTTT.

In regard to this clone: This sample includes further DNA sequences coding for the same CDR3. The chain has TRBV20-1 and TRBJ2-3; unclear D gene. V lost 3 bases, J lost 2 bases, and 3 bases lay in between. This CDR3 region has 11 residues. The germline V gene has CDR1 DFQATT and CDR2 SNEGSKA (reference sequence). The CDR3 bases are TGCAGTGCTAGGGACACAGATACGCAGTATTTT. Translated: CSARDTDTQYF.

This chain connects TRBV19 to TRBJ2-7, with D possibly TRBD2 on 6 matching bases. Germline CDR1 reads LNHDA; CDR2 reads SQIVND (reference sequence). With 7 bases removed from V and 0 bases from J, the gap between germline ends came to 19 bases. The CDR3 has 16 amino acids. The CDR3 loop reads CASIVGRLGLSYEQYF. The CDR3 DNA is TGTGCCAGTATAGTCGGTCGTTTGGGACTCTCCTACGAGCAGTACTTC.

This chain uses TRBV28 with TRBJ2-2, with 8 nucleotides matching TRBD1. The CDR3 sequence is 12 residues long. The ends lost 11 bases at V and 8 bases at J; junction bases unmatched: 7. Germline CDR1 reads MDHEN; CDR2 reads SYDVKM. In DNA form, the CDR3 reads TGTGCCGCAGGGGGCATATCGGGGGAGCTGTTTTTT. It translates to CAAGGISGELFF. Full variable domain (remainder filled in from reference TRBV28 and TRBJ2-2): DVKVTQSSRYLVKRTGEKVFLECVQDMDHENMFWYRQDPGLGLRLIYFSYDVKMKEKGDIPEGYSVSREKKERFSLILESASTNQTSMYLCAAGGISGELFFGEGSRLTVL.

The chain links TRBV28 to TRBJ2-5; no clear D gene. This CDR3 is 14 amino acids long. V shed 10 bases and J shed 1 base, with 16 bases lying between them. Germline V gene sequence: CDR1 MDHEN, CDR2 SYDVKM. The CDR3 spells CATAPAVVQETQYF. CDR3 nucleotides: TGTGCCACCGCCCCCGCAGTAGTCCAAGAGACCCAGTACTTC.

The chain has TRBV14 and TRBJ2-5; D call uncertain. V was pared by 1 base and J by 5 bases, with 14 bases between. The CDR3 runs to 15 residues. CDR1 and CDR2 from the germline V gene are SGHDN and FVKESK. The CDR3 spells CASSQVTFPAETQYF. The CDR3 DNA sequence: TGTGCCAGCAGCCAAGTCACTTTTCCTGCGGAGACCCAGTACTTC.

The chain employs TRBV28 and TRBJ1-1; D gene uncertain. The CDR3 loop spans 13 amino acids. Germline-derived CDR1 and CDR2 are MDHEN and SYDVKM. The ends were cut back, 7 bases at V and 6 bases at J, with 15 bases in the middle. The CDR3 DNA is TGTGCCAGCACCCCGGGGTACGAGGCTGAAGCTTTCTTT. Its translation is CASTPGYEAEAFF.

This clone appeared once. V is TRBV5-1 and J is TRBJ2-1; 9 bases are shared with TRBD2. This CDR3 is 16 amino acids long. Trimming cost V 0 bases and J 6 bases; bases outside gene matches: 7. The germline V gene encodes CDR1 SGHRS and CDR2 YFSETQ. This CDR3 is CASSLAPLAGSNEQFF. DNA of the CDR3: TGCGCCAGCAGCTTGGCCCCACTAGCGGGCTCCAATGAGCAGTTCTTC.

This chain uses TRBV4-1 with TRBJ2-7; 8 bases line up with TRBD1. V was pared by 5 bases and J by 0 bases, with 6 bases of the junction left unmatched. Germline assignment: CDR1 MGHRA and CDR2 YSYEKL. The CDR3 loop spans 15 amino acids. CDR3 in amino acids: CASSNSGTGSYEQYF. The CDR3 bases are TGCGCCAGCAGCAACTCCGGGACAGGCTCCTACGAGCAGTACTTC.

This clone was observed once. Additional DNA sequences in this sample encode the identical CDR3. The chain recombines TRBV7-2 with TRBJ2-5; D call uncertain. V dropped 0 bases and J dropped 5 bases, with 7 bases sitting between them. Germline loops: CDR1 SGHTA, CDR2 FQGNSA. The CDR3 loop spans 13 amino acids. In DNA, the CDR3 is TGTGCCAGCAGCTTAGCGCGTGCGGAGACCCAGTACTTC. Protein: CASSLARAETQYF.

This clone showed up just once. The identical CDR3 is also encoded by other nucleotide sequences in the sample. The V gene is TRBV29-1, the J gene TRBJ2-3, with unresolved D. The CDR3 totals 13 residues. Per germline, CDR1 SQVTM and CDR2 ANQGSEA. The V and J ends lost 1 base and 0 bases respectively, with 5 bases between them. CDR3 protein: CSVEGRSTDTQYF. The CDR3 DNA is TGCAGCGTTGAAGGCCGCAGCACAGATACGCAGTATTTT.

The genes are TRBV5-1 and TRBJ2-5, with 8 bases fitting TRBD1. V dropped 1 base and J dropped 5; count of bases not matched to a gene: 10. This CDR3 is 16 amino acids long. The germline V gene has CDR1 SGHRS and CDR2 YFSETQ. CDR3 in DNA: TGCGCCAGCAGCTTGTTGGGCAGGGGGCAGGAGGAGACCCAGTACTTC. As protein: CASSLLGRGQEETQYF.

This clone came up once. The chain carries TRBV4-1 and TRBJ2-1; D not certain. Trimming cost V 1 base and J 0 bases, with 16 bases left between them. Germline V gene data show CDR1 as MGHRA and CDR2 as YSYEKL. The CDR3 loop spans 18 amino acids. This chain's CDR3 is CASSQARTWKSSYNEQFF. CDR3 in DNA: TGCGCCAGCAGCCAAGCCCGGACCTGGAAGAGCTCCTACAATGAGCAGTTCTTC.

The chain carries TRBV25-1 and TRBJ1-1, with D possibly matching TRBD1 (5 bases). V dropped 6 bases and J dropped 1 base, with 12 bases sitting between them. CDR3 length equals 14 residues. Germline loops: CDR1 MGHDK, CDR2 SYGVNS. For the CDR3, the DNA is TGTGCCAGCAGGGAGGGACTTCGGAACACTGAAGCTTTCTTT. Amino acids: CASREGLRNTEAFF. Together with reference TRBV25-1 and TRBJ1-1, the CDR3 gives the full variable domain: EADIYQTPRYLVIGTGKKITLECSQTMGHDKMYWYQQDPGMELHLIHYSYGVNSTEKGDLSSESTVSRIRTEHFPLTLESARPSHTSQYLCASREGLRNTEAFFGQGTRLTVV.

This chain uses TRBV29-1 with TRBJ2-1; 7 bases align to TRBD2. The CDR3 runs to 16 residues. The germline V gene encodes CDR1 SQVTM and CDR2 ANQGSEA. With 1 base clipped from V and 0 bases from J, the junction kept 6 bases outside the gene matches. The CDR3 sequence: CSVEGIAGLSYNEQFF. The CDR3, as DNA: TGCAGCGTTGAAGGGATAGCGGGTCTCTCCTACAATGAGCAGTTCTTC.

The chain is built from TRBV9 and TRBJ2-3, with 8 bases fitting TRBD2. J was trimmed by 4 bases and V by 2 bases; bases with no gene match: 6. The germline V gene encodes CDR1 SGDLS and CDR2 YYNGEE. The CDR3 contains 15 residues. The CDR3 here is CASSVSGRDADTQYF. DNA of the CDR3: TGTGCCAGCAGCGTGAGCGGGAGAGACGCAGATACGCAGTATTTT.

This sequence joins TRBV4-1 and TRBJ2-7; 7 nucleotides line up with TRBD2. With V trimmed by 0 bases and J by 0 bases, 5 bases remained unmatched. Germline V gives CDR1 MGHRA, CDR2 YSYEKL. CDR3 length equals 16 residues. The CDR3 bases are TGCGCCAGCAGCCAAGATGGCGGGAGAAACTCCTACGAGCAGTACTTC. Translating it yields CASSQDGGRNSYEQYF.

About this clone itself: Other DNA sequences of this sample code for an identical CDR3. The rearrangement uses TRBV5-4 and TRBJ2-5; 8 bases map to TRBD2. V was clipped by 4 bases and J by 2 bases; unmatched bases: 1. The CDR3 contains 13 residues. Germline V CDR1 and CDR2: SGHNT, YYREEE (reference sequence). The CDR3 DNA reads TGTGCCAGCAGCCCGGGGGGGCAAGAGACCCAGTACTTC. Its translation: CASSPGGQETQYF.

The chain uses TRBV4-3 and TRBJ2-1, with D possibly TRBD1 on 5 matching bases. Germline CDR1 reads LGHNA; CDR2 reads YSLEER. V lost 0 bases to trimming and J lost 8 bases, with 11 bases between them. This CDR3 region has 14 residues. The CDR3 region is CASSQEEGVDEQFF. The CDR3 DNA reads TGCGCCAGCAGCCAAGAAGAAGGGGTTGATGAGCAGTTCTTC.

The chain recombines TRBV7-2 with TRBJ2-4; the D call may be TRBD1 or TRBD2 (5 bases each). V was cut by 0 bases and J by 7 bases, with 19 bases left in between. The CDR3 sequence is 17 residues long. From germline, CDR1 is SGHTA and CDR2 FQGNSA. CDR3: CASSLAFGDPRENIQYF. In DNA form, the CDR3 reads TGTGCCAGCAGCTTAGCTTTTGGGGACCCAAGAGAGAACATTCAGTACTTC.

The chain has TRBV4-1 and TRBJ1-3; no definite D call. Germline V CDR1 and CDR2: MGHRA, YSYEKL. V was trimmed by 2 bases and J by 3 bases, leaving 5 bases between them. This CDR3 comprises 13 residues. CDR3 in DNA: TGCGCCAGCAGCCAACTTGTTGGAAACACCATATATTTT. Translated: CASSQLVGNTIYF.

The chain carries TRBV7-9 and TRBJ2-6, with TRBD1 identical over 8 bases. The ends lost 5 bases at V and 6 bases at J; junction bases unmatched: 3. This CDR3 has 14 residues. The germline V gene encodes CDR1 SEHNR and CDR2 FQNEAQ (reference sequence). The CDR3: CASSTDRVANVLTF. The CDR3, as DNA: TGTGCCAGCAGCACGGACAGGGTGGCCAACGTCCTGACTTTC.

The chain recombines TRBV2 with TRBJ2-7; 12 positions match TRBD2. Trimming took 6 bases from V and 6 from J; bases not matched to a gene: 9. The CDR3 spans 15 residues. CDR1 SNHLY and CDR2 FYNNEI come from the germline V gene. The CDR3 sequence: CASSPTSGSPSEQYF. The CDR3 DNA sequence: TGTGCCAGCAGCCCGACTAGCGGGAGTCCCAGCGAGCAGTACTTC.

J is TRBJ1-4 and V is TRBV28; 10 bases agree with TRBD1. This CDR3 is 15 amino acids long. Germline CDR1 is MDHEN and CDR2 is SYDVKM. V was clipped by 7 bases and J by 7 bases; unmatched bases: 9. The CDR3 DNA reads TGTGCCAGCACAGACAGGGGGCGCGGGGGTGAAAAACTGTTTTTT. The encoded protein is CASTDRGRGGEKLFF.